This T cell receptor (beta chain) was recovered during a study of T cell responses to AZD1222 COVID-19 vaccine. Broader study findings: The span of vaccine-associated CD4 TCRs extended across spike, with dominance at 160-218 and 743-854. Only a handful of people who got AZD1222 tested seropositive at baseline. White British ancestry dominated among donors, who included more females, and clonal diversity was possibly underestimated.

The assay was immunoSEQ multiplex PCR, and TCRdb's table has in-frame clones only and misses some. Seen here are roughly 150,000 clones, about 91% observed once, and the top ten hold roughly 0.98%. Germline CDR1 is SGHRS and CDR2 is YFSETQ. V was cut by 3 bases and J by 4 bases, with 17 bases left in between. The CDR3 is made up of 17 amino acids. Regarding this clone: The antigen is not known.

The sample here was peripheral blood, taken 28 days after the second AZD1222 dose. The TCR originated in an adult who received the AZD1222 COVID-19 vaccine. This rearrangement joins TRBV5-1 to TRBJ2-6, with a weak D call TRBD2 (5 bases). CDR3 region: CASSSVGVPSGANVLTF. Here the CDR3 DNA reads TGCGCCAGCAGCTCAGTGGGAGTCCCCTCCGGGGCCAACGTCCTGACTTTC.